The TCR beta chain described here comes from a study of T cells in Graves' hyperthyroidism and ophthalmopathy. Notes on the study in general: Ophthalmopathy and stable hyperthyroidism were told apart by a 13 V-J model.

The TCR beta CDR3 regions underwent amplification using RNA transcripts as the source. HTBI primers drove first-round RT-PCR of the TCR CDR3. One entry per CDR3 protein, called by TCRdb with MiXCR from the multiplex PCR reads. The table has approximately 370,000 distinct CDR3 sequences, 14% to 15% seen once; the top ten hold less than 35%. This clonotype was seen at least ten times. Its antigen is as yet unknown. CDR1 and CDR2 (germline): SGHAT, FQNNGV. The CDR3 has 13 residues. V lost 3 bases to trimming and J lost 6 bases, with 9 bases between them. These patients, aged 18 to 65, had recently diagnosed hyperthyroidism lasting under 2 months. Uncontrolled infections, other autoimmune diseases, pregnancy or lactation led to exclusion of patients. PBMCs were derived from roughly 10 ml fresh peripheral blood.

This chain joins TRBV11-2 and TRBJ2-1; TRBD2 might be the D (5 bases). Sample: blood. This clonotype was obtained from a woman younger than 45 with Graves' hyperthyroidism. CDR3 sequence reads: CASSFVSVNEQFF. CDR3 sequence (DNA): TGTGCCAGCAGCTTCGTTAGCGTCAATGAGCAGTTCTTC.